Listed below are T cell receptor beta chains from one sample, sequenced in a study of CXCR3-negative and CXCR3-positive naive CD8 T cells. TCRdb re-called the 5' RACE reads; every CDR3 protein appears as one record, without DNA. The sample data list some 150,000 distinct CDR3 sequences. The material sequenced was naive CXCR3+ CD8+ T cells from blood. These receptors all come from a human donor in good health. Some clones in this sample may be carry-over from other donors' samples. Each CDR3 is given with its conserved first and last residue.

V	J	CDR3
TRBV20-1	TRBJ1-1	CSAYEGSMNTEAFF
TRBV5-1	TRBJ2-7	CASARGSYEQYF
TRBV25-1	TRBJ2-1	CASSLTSGPYNEQFF
TRBV20-1	TRBJ2-1	CSARDEGEGYNEQFF
TRBV20-1	TRBJ2-3	CSAWLLAGDTDTQYF
TRBV28	TRBJ2-7	CASSLPWTSGYEQYF
TRBV7-2	TRBJ2-1	CASSLTPGPPSYNEQFF
TRBV13	TRBJ1-2	CASSARLAYGYTF
TRBV6-5	TRBJ2-2	CASSKGMNTGELFF
TRBV7-2	TRBJ2-1	CASSTGPSWNEQFF
TRBV7-6	TRBJ2-7	CASSLAAESSYEQYF
TRBV28	TRBJ2-1	CASRPQGYNEQFF
TRBV29-1	TRBJ2-7	CSGTGTGRYEQYF
TRBV19	TRBJ2-1	CASQGVGWQFF
TRBV7-9	TRBJ2-7	CASSSSGNPYEQYF
TRBV7-2	TRBJ1-6	CASSLDRGRSYNSPLHF
TRBV25-1	TRBJ1-1	CASSPGTDMNTEAFF
TRBV27	TRBJ2-7	CASSFLARSSYEQYF
TRBV27	TRBJ2-2	CASSFAGGYPTGELFF
TRBV29-1	TRBJ2-7	CSVTGTSHSEQYF
TRBV3-1	TRBJ1-2	CASSHRNSGGVWNYGYTF
TRBV7-9	TRBJ2-7	CASSPQPGEQYF
TRBV7-9	TRBJ2-1	CASSYHGTVGSYNEQFF
TRBV11-2	TRBJ1-1	CASSVKQGGTEAFF
TRBV15	TRBJ1-2	CATSGPLQGANYGYTF
TRBV7-9	TRBJ2-7	CASSLALGEQYF
TRBV4-1	TRBJ2-1	CASSQDPDCDEQFF
TRBV4-3	TRBJ2-1	CASSQEGSLGHEQFF
TRBV10-3	TRBJ2-1	CAISDYNEQFF
TRBV7-2	TRBJ2-7	CASSSTTAYEQYF
TRBV19	TRBJ2-1	CASSILGGSSYNEQFF
TRBV13	TRBJ2-5	CASSLSSGTQETQYF
TRBV29-1	TRBJ2-1	CSVVGLALSYNEQFF
TRBV30	TRBJ1-1	CAWSGTGSTEAFF
TRBV7-2	TRBJ2-1	CASSLVLSQGTPGDEQFF
TRBV4-2	TRBJ1-1	CASSQDYQGTEAFF
TRBV15	TRBJ2-1	CATSSEPGAGEQFF
TRBV20-1	TRBJ1-4	CSEMGQSHEKLFF
TRBV20-1	TRBJ1-2	CSALPRGGGFYGYTF
TRBV20-1	TRBJ1-1	CSASSALNTEAFF
TRBV20-1	TRBJ2-1	CSARDLPRGYEQFF
TRBV14	TRBJ2-7	CASSQEGAGSYEQYF